This is a list of T cell receptor beta chains from one sample in a study of technical replicates of blood from a handful of donors. Using immunoSEQ multiplex PCR, the repertoire was profiled, and TCRdb retains in-frame clones only, with some absent. The table records about 34,000 clones, 90% to 95% of them present only once. Input material: PBMCs. All receptors come from a human donor in good health. Some clones in this sample may be carry-over from other donors' samples. Each CDR3 is given with its conserved first and last residue. Each record gives: J gene, V gene, D gene, clone size, CDR3 length, CDR3 DNA, CDR3 protein. D genes are given only for firm matches. Not all rows give a size; the values are once, few, many and, for expanded clones, a class.

TRBJ2-1 TRBV5-8 - - 14 TGTGCCAGCAGCTTTCTGGGGGCGGTCAATGAGCAGTTCTTC CASSFLGAVNEQFF
TRBJ2-7 TRBV7-9 TRBD1 - 18 TGTGCCAGCAGCCCGGGACAGGGAGCGTGGGGGACTTACTACGAGCAGTACTTC CASSPGQGAWGTYYEQYF
TRBJ1-6 TRBV10-1 - - 16 TGCGCCAGCAGGGCCGTTTTGGCGGCGAATAATTCACCCCTCCACTTT CASRAVLAANNSPLHF
TRBJ2-7 TRBV30 TRBD2 - 13 TGTGCCTGGAGTCCTAGCGGGAGAAACGAGCAGTACTTC CAWSPSGRNEQYF
TRBJ1-6 TRBV27 TRBD1 - 16 TGTGCCAGCAGTCAGGGACAGGGGTTCGGGAATTCACCCCTCCACTTT CASSQGQGFGNSPLHF
TRBJ2-7 TRBV11-2 TRBD1 - 15 TGTGCCAGCAGCTTTTCCGGGACAGGAGTATACGAGCAGTACTTC CASSFSGTGVYEQYF
TRBJ2-7 TRBV7-2 - - 12 TGTGCCAGCAGCTTAACAGTCGGCGAGCAGTACTTC CASSLTVGEQYF
TRBJ2-7 TRBV7-9 - - 14 TGTGCCAGCAGCTTAGCGGGAGACCTACGTGAGCAGTACTTC CASSLAGDLREQYF
TRBJ2-1 TRBV21-1 - - 14 TGTGCCAGCAGCAAAACAGAGCCCTACAATGAGCAGTTCTTC CASSKTEPYNEQFF
TRBJ2-2 TRBV9 TRBD2 - 16 TGTGCCAGCAGCGTCCGCCCGGGGGGGAACACCGGGGAGCTGTTTTTT CASSVRPGGNTGELFF
TRBJ1-1 TRBV5-1 TRBD1 medium-sized 14 TGCGCCAGCAGCCCGGCAGGGGGCTACACTGAAGCTTTCTTT CASSPAGGYTEAFF
TRBJ1-1 TRBV5-1 - - 14 TGCGCCAGCACCGTCGGAGGACTGAACACTGAAGCTTTCTTT CASTVGGLNTEAFF
TRBJ2-1 TRBV1 - - 16 TGCACCAGCAGCCCCCGGACTAGCGGTTCCTACAATGAGCAGTTCTTC CTSSPRTSGSYNEQFF
TRBJ2-1 TRBV30 TRBD2 - 15 TGTGCCTTGGGGAGGTCTTCGGGAGGGCCCTATGAGCAGTTCTTC CALGRSSGGPYEQFF
TRBJ1-5 TRBV5-6 TRBD1 - 18 TGTGCCAGCAGCTCCAGAGAGAGACAGGGGGCTGGCAATCAGCCCCAGCATTTT CASSSRERQGAGNQPQHF
TRBJ1-1 TRBV27 TRBD1 - 14 TGTGCCAGCAGTGCGACAGGGGTGATCACTGAAGCTTTCTTT CASSATGVITEAFF
TRBJ2-1 TRBV5-6 TRBD2 - 16 TGTGCCAGCAGCTTGAGAAGTAGCGGGACTAACAATGAGCAGTTCTTC CASSLRSSGTNNEQFF
TRBJ1-4 TRBV7-9 TRBD1 - 14 TGTGCCAGCAGCTTGGGCGTAGGGGGCGAAAAACTGTTTTTT CASSLGVGGEKLFF
TRBJ2-5 TRBV25-1 TRBD2 - 15 TGTGCCAGCAGTTCTCCTAGCGGGGGGGCGGAGACCCAGTACTTC CASSSPSGGAETQYF
TRBJ2-3 TRBV7-3 TRBD2 - 16 TGTGCCAGCAGCGTAGGACCCGCGGGGGGAAGGGATACGCAGTATTTT CASSVGPAGGRDTQYF
TRBJ1-2 TRBV29-1 - - 13 TGCAGCGTTGAAGATTTAACGGGCTATGGCTACACCTTC CSVEDLTGYGYTF
TRBJ2-1 TRBV30 - once 13 TGTGCCTGGGGGAACAGGGTCCACGATGAGCAGTTCTTC CAWGNRVHDEQFF
TRBJ2-1 TRBV13 TRBD1 few 15 TGTGCCAGCAGCATTGAGGGACAGGGCACAAGTGAGCAGTTCTTC CASSIEGQGTSEQFF
TRBJ2-7 TRBV11-3 - - 13 TGTGCCAGCAGCTTTGGAGAATTCTACGAGCAGTACTTC CASSFGEFYEQYF
TRBJ1-2 TRBV9 - - 15 TGTGCCAGCAGCCAGCGGACGGGGGGAAACTATGGCTACACCTTC CASSQRTGGNYGYTF
TRBJ2-5 TRBV5-6 TRBD2 once 18 TGTGCCAGCAACATCGGGACTAGCGGGAGGAGGAGAATGGAGACCCAGTACTTC CASNIGTSGRRRMETQYF
TRBJ2-7 TRBV7-8 TRBD1 - 14 TGTGCCAGCAGCTCCGACAGGGGGCCCTACGAGCAGTACTTC CASSSDRGPYEQYF